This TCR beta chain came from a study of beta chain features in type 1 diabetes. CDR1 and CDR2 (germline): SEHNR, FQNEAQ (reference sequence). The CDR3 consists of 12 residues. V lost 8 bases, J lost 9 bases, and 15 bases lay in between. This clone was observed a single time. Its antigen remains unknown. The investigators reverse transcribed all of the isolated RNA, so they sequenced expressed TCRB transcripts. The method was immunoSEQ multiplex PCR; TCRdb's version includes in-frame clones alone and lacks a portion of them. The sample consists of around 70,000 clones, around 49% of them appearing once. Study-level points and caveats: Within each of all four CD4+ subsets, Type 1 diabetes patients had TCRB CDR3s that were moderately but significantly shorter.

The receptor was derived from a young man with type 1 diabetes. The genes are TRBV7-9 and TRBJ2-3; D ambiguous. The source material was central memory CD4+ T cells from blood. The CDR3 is CASGLVLSTQYF. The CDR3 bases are TGTGCCAGCGGGCTTGTTTTATCCACGCAGTATTTT.